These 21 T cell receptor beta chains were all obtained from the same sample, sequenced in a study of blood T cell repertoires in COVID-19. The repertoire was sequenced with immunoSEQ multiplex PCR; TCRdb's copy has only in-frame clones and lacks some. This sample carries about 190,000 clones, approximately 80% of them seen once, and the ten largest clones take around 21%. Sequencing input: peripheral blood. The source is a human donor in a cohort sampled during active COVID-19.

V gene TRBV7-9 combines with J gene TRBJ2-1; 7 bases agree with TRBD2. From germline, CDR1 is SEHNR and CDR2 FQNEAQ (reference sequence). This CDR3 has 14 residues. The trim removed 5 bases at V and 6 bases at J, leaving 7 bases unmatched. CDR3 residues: CASSRGSKPNEQFF. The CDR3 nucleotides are TGTGCCAGCAGCCGCGGGAGTAAACCCAATGAGCAGTTCTTC.

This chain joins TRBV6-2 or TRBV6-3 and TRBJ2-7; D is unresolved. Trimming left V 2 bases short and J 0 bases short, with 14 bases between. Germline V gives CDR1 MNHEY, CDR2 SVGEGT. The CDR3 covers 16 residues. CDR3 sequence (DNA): TGTGCCAGCAGTTACATGCGCAGAAGGAGCTCCTACGAGCAGTACTTC. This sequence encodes CASSYMRRRSSYEQYF.

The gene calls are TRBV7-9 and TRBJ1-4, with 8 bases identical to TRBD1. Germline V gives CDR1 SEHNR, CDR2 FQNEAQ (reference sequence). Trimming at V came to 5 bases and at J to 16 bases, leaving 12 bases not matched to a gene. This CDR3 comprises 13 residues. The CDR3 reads CASSPGTVDRAFF. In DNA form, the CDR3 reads TGTGCCAGCAGCCCTGGGACCGTGGACAGGGCGTTTTTT.

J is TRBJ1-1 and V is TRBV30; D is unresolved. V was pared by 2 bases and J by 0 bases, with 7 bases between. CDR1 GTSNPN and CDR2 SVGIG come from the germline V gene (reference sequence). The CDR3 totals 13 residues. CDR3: CAWSWRVNTEAFF. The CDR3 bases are TGTGCCTGGAGTTGGCGGGTGAACACTGAAGCTTTCTTT.

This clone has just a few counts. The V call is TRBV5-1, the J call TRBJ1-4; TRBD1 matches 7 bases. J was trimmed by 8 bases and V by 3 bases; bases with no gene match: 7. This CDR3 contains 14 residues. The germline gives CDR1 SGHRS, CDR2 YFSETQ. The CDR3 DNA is TGCGCCAGCAGCTACAGGGGCGTTGAGGAAAAACTGTTTTTT. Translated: CASSYRGVEEKLFF.

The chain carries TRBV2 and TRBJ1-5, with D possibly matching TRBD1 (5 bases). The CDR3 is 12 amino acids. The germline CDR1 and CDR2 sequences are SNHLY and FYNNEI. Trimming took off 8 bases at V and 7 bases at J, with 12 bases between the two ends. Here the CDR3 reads CASPPQAQPQHF. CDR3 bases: TGTGCCAGCCCCCCACAGGCGCAGCCCCAGCATTTT.

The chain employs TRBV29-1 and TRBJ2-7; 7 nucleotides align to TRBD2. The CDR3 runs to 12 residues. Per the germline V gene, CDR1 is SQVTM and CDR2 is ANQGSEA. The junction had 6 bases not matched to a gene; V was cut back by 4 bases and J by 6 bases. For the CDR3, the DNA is TGCAGCGTTGGCAGACTAGCAGGCGAGCAGTACTTC. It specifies CSVGRLAGEQYF.

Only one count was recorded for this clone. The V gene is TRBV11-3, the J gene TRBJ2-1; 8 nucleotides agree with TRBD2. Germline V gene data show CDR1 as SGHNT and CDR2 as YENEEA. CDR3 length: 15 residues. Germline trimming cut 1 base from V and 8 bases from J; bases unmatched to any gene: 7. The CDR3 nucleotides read TGTGCCAGCAGCTTAGTCCCGGGAGGGCCGCATGAGCAGTTCTTC. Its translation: CASSLVPGGPHEQFF.

CDR3 in DNA: TGTGCCAGCAGTGACCGCCTGGGACAGAGGAACACTGAAGCTTTCTTT. This gives the protein CASSDRLGQRNTEAFF. The rearrangement links TRBV6-1 to TRBJ1-1, with 7 bases that match TRBD1. The V segment lost 3 bases and the J segment 1 base; nucleotides outside the gene matches: 8. CDR3 size: 16 residues. The germline gives CDR1 MNHNS, CDR2 SASEGT.

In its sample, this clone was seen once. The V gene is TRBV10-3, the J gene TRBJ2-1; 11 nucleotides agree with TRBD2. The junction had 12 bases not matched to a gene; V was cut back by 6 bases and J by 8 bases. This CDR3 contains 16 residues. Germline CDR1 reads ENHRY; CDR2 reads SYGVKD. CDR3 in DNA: TGTGCCATCAGCCCCCGGCTAGCGGGGGGCTGGGATGAGCAGTTCTTC. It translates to CAISPRLAGGWDEQFF.

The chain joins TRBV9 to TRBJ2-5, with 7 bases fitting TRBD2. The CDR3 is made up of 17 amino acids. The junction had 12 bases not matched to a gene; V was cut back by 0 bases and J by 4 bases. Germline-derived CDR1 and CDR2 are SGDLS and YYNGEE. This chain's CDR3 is CASSVGSGGGRVETQYF. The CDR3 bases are TGTGCCAGCAGCGTAGGCTCGGGCGGCGGGAGAGTAGAGACCCAGTACTTC.

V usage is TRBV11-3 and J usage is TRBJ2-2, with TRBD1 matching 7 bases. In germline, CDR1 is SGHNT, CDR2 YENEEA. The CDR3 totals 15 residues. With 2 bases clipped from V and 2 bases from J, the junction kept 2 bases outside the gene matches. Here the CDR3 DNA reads TGTGCCAGCAGCTTAAGACAGGGTAACACCGGGGAGCTGTTTTTT. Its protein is CASSLRQGNTGELFF. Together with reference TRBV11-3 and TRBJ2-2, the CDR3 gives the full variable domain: EAGVVQSPRYKIIEKKQPVAFWCNPISGHNTLYWYLQNLGQGPELLIRYENEEAVDDSQLPKDRFSAERLKGVDSTLKIQPAELGDSAVYLCASSLRQGNTGELFFGEGSRLTVL.

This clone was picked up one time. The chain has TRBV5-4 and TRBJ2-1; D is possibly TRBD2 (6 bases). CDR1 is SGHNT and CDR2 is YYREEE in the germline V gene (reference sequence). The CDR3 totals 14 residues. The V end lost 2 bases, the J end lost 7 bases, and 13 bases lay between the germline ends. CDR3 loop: CASSFGGIENEQFF. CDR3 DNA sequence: TGTGCCAGCAGCTTCGGCGGGATAGAGAATGAGCAGTTCTTC.

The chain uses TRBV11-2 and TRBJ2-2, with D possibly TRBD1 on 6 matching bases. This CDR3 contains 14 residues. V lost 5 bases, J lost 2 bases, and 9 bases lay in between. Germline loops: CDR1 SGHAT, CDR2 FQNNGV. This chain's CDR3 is CASSRDTNTGELFF. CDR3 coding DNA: TGTGCCAGCAGCCGGGACACTAACACCGGGGAGCTGTTTTTT.

CDR3 coding DNA: TGTGCCAGCATGATCTCACCTCGGGCCCAGCATTTT. This gives the protein CASMISPRAQHF. The V call is TRBV28, the J call TRBJ1-5, with D unresolved. V dropped 7 bases and J dropped 11 bases, with 15 bases sitting between them. This CDR3 has 12 amino acids. Germline CDR1 reads MDHEN; CDR2 reads SYDVKM.

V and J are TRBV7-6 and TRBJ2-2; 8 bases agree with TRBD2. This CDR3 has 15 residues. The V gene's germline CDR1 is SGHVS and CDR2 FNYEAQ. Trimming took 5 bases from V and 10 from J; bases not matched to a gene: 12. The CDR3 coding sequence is TGTGCCAGCAGCGTTCATAGCGGGGCCGGCTTGGAGCTGTTTTTT. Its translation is CASSVHSGAGLELFF.

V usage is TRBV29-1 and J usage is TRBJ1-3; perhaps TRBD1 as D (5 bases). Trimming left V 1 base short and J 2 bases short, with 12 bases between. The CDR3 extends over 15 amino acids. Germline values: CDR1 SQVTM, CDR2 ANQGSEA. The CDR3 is CSVEAEIGAGNTIYF. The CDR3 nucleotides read TGCAGCGTTGAAGCCGAGATAGGGGCTGGAAACACCATATATTTT.

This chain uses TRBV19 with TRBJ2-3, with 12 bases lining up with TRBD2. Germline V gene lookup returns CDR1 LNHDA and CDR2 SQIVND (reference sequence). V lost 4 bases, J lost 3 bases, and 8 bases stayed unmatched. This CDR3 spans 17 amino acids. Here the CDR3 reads CASSNRLAGALTDTQYF. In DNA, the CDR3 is TGTGCCAGTAGTAATAGACTAGCGGGGGCTCTTACAGATACGCAGTATTTT.

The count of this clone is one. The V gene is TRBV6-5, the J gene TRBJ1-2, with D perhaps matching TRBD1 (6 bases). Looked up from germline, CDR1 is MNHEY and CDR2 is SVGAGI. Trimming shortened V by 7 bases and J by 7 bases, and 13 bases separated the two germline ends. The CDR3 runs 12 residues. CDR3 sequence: CASTGEGRGYTF. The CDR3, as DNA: TGTGCCAGCACAGGGGAAGGTCGTGGCTACACCTTC.

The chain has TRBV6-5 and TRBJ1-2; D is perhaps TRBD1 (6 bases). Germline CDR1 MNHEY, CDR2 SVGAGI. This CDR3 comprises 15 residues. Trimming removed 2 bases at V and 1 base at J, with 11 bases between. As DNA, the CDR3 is TGTGCCAGCAGTTACGGCAGGGGTCTTAACTATGGCTACACCTTC. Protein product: CASSYGRGLNYGYTF.

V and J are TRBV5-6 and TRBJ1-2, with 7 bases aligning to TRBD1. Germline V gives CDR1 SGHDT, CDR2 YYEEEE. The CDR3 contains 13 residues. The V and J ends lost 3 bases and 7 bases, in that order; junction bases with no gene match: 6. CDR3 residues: CASSYLDRPGYTF. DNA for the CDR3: TGTGCCAGCAGCTATCTGGACAGGCCTGGCTACACCTTC. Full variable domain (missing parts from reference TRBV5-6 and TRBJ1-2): DAGVTQSPTHLIKTRGQQVTLRCSPKSGHDTVSWYQQALGQGPQFIFQYYEEEERQRGNFPDRFSGHQFPNYSSELNVNALLLGDSALYLCASSYLDRPGYTFGSGTRLTVV.